This section outlines one T cell receptor (beta chain) sequence together with its context. Its antigen is still unknown. Quantitative barcoded 5'-RACE was used to prepare TCR beta libraries. In TCRdb, the 5' RACE reads were re-called with MiXCR into one record per CDR3 protein. The repertoire has some 340,000 distinct CDR3 sequences, about 15% of them found once; the top ten carry 1.1%. The sample comes from a study of CD8 T cells in ankylosing spondylitis. Study-level points and caveats: Blood from ankylosing spondylitis patients appeared to carry a characteristic roughly 8-variant TCR beta motif. Certain motif variants had earlier appeared in reactive arthritis synovial fluid and blood. Disease-linked clones were reportedly significantly enriched in matched ankylosing spondylitis synovial fluid.

The CDR3 is 15 amino acids. Germline assignment: CDR1 SGHRS and CDR2 YFSETQ. Trimming took off 4 bases at V and 0 bases at J, with 13 bases between the two ends. Material for sequencing was blood, either unsorted or a sorted T cell fraction (not recorded which). The receptor was derived from a male donor with ankylosing spondylitis or in good health (not recorded which). The rearrangement joins TRBV5-1 to TRBJ1-2, with D possibly matching TRBD1 (5 bases). The CDR3 sequence: CASSPGRDPNYGYTF. For the CDR3, the DNA is TGCGCCAGCAGCCCGGGCCGGGACCCTAACTATGGCTACACCTTC.